The 10 T cell receptor beta chains given below trace back to one sample, sequenced in a study of CD8 T cells in ankylosing spondylitis. Study-wide results and limits: In ankylosing spondylitis blood, a motif of roughly 8 highly homologous TCR beta variants appeared characteristic.

No antigen has been assigned to these receptors. TCRdb re-called the 5' RACE reads with MiXCR, one entry per CDR3 protein. The profile shows roughly 440,000 distinct CDR3 sequences, 15% to 20% of them singletons. Sample: blood, either unsorted or a sorted T cell fraction (not recorded which). These receptors originate from a male donor with ankylosing spondylitis.

V gene TRBV12-3 or TRBV12-4 combines with J gene TRBJ1-2, with D hard to call. This CDR3 comprises 16 residues. V lost 5 bases, J lost 7 bases, and 23 bases lay in between. DNA for the CDR3: TGTGCCAGCAGTCCAGCGGCGACCGTCAATATGGGTGGCTACACCTTC. Amino acids: CASSPAATVNMGGYTF.

This clonotype was seen a handful of times. The V gene is TRBV20-1, the J gene TRBJ1-2, with D tentatively TRBD1 (6 bases). Trimming removed 6 bases at V and 1 base at J, with 18 bases between. The CDR3 runs 15 residues. CDR1 and CDR2 (germline): DFQATT, SNEGSKA (reference sequence). CDR3 sequence (DNA): TGCAGTGCCCCCCGGGGGCCCCGGGGTAACTATGGCTACACCTTC. As protein: CSAPRGPRGNYGYTF.

The J gene is TRBJ2-7, the V gene TRBV5-6; 8 nucleotides agree with TRBD2. The ends lost 2 bases at V and 3 bases at J; junction bases unmatched: 10. The CDR3 has 16 amino acids. CDR1 is SGHDT and CDR2 is YYEEEE in the germline V gene. The CDR3 region has the DNA TGTGCCAGCAGCTTATTCCAAGCGGGGGCCTACTACGAGCAGTACTTC. Its translation is CASSLFQAGAYYEQYF.

There are many counts of this clonotype. The chain is built from TRBV12-3 or TRBV12-4 and TRBJ1-1, with a tentative D call TRBD1 (6 bases). The V end lost 8 bases, the J end lost 6 bases, and 22 bases lay between the germline ends. The CDR3 runs 15 residues. As DNA, the CDR3 is TGTGCCAGCGTTCCGGACAGCCAGCTGGGCGCTGAAGCTTTCTTT. Its translation is CASVPDSQLGAEAFF.

This clonotype was detected only a few times. The V gene is TRBV19, the J gene TRBJ1-1; D gene unclear. This CDR3 is 15 amino acids long. V dropped 5 bases and J dropped 3 bases, with 16 bases sitting between them. From germline, CDR1 is LNHDA and CDR2 SQIVND (reference sequence). CDR3 loop: CASSSWEVADTEAFF. The CDR3 DNA follows: TGTGCCAGTAGTTCATGGGAGGTTGCGGACACTGAAGCTTTCTTT.

The V call is TRBV29-1, the J call TRBJ2-3, with 9 bases that match TRBD2. CDR3 length: 15 residues. V lost 4 bases, J lost 2 bases, and 7 bases stayed unmatched. Germline assignment: CDR1 SQVTM and CDR2 ANQGSEA. Here the CDR3 reads CSVVSLAGSTDTQYF. As DNA, the CDR3 is TGCAGCGTTGTTAGTCTAGCGGGGTCCACAGATACGCAGTATTTT.

This clonotype has at least ten counts. The rearrangement joins TRBV29-1 to TRBJ2-2; no clear D gene. Trimming shortened V by 7 bases and J by 2 bases, and 8 bases separated the two germline ends. The CDR3 extends over 12 amino acids. The germline V gene encodes CDR1 SQVTM and CDR2 ANQGSEA. CDR3 nucleotides: TGCAGCGCTCGCCATAACACCGGGGAGCTGTTTTTT. This codes for CSARHNTGELFF.

This clonotype was seen more than once but under ten times. The V call is TRBV5-1, the J call TRBJ2-7; TRBD2 agrees at 12 bases. Germline V gene data show CDR1 as SGHRS and CDR2 as YFSETQ. The CDR3 sequence is 17 residues long. With 0 bases clipped from V and 1 base from J, the junction kept 5 bases outside the gene matches. The CDR3 spells CASSLEPTSGRSYEQYF. The CDR3 DNA sequence: TGCGCCAGCAGCTTGGAGCCAACTAGCGGGAGGTCCTACGAGCAGTACTTC. Variable domain in full (rest from reference TRBV5-1 and TRBJ2-7): KAGVTQTPRYLIKTRGQQVTLSCSPISGHRSVSWYQQTPGQGLQFLFEYFSETQRNKGNFPGRFSGRQFSNSRSEMNVSTLELGDSALYLCASSLEPTSGRSYEQYFGPGTRLTVT.

In this sample, this clonotype turned up many times. The CDR3 region is CASSPDLYLAQYF. CDR3 coding DNA: TGTGCCAGCAGCCCAGATCTTTATTTGGCCCAGTACTTC. The V call is TRBV7-2, the J call TRBJ2-5, with no clear D. CDR1 is SGHTA and CDR2 is FQGNSA in the germline V gene. Trimming took off 5 bases at V and 9 bases at J, with 16 bases between the two ends. The CDR3 consists of 13 residues. The complete variable domain, with remaining parts taken from reference TRBV7-2 and TRBJ2-5, reads GAGVSQSPSNKVTEKGKDVELRCDPISGHTALYWYRQSLGQGLEFLIYFQGNSAPDKSGLPSDRFSAERTGGSVSTLTIQRTQQEDSAVYLCASSPDLYLAQYFGPGTRLLVL.

J is TRBJ2-5 and V is TRBV30; no clear D. Germline V gene lookup returns CDR1 GTSNPN and CDR2 SVGIG (reference sequence). Trimming removed 0 bases from V and 0 bases from J, with 14 bases in between. The CDR3 is 16 amino acids. The CDR3 here is CAWSVRGRKDQETQYF. DNA for the CDR3: TGTGCCTGGAGTGTACGCGGCAGGAAAGACCAAGAGACCCAGTACTTC.